The 4 T cell receptor beta chains given below trace back to one sample, sequenced in a study of blood T cell repertoires in COVID-19. TCRdb's table, derived via immunoSEQ multiplex PCR, lists solely in-frame clones and lacks some. The data hold roughly 250,000 clones, with over 75% observed a single time. Sequencing was performed on PBMCs or T cells enriched from blood (not recorded which). Source of these receptors: a woman in her late teens or twenties who had recovered from COVID-19.

This clone was counted a few times. The chain has TRBV6-5 and TRBJ1-2; D unclear. The CDR3 is 16 amino acids. CDR1 and CDR2 from the germline V gene are MNHEY and SVGAGI. V was trimmed by 0 bases and J by 0 bases, leaving 11 bases between them. The CDR3 sequence: CASSYSARVSNYGYTF. The CDR3 bases are TGTGCCAGCAGTTACTCTGCGAGAGTATCTAACTATGGCTACACCTTC.

This sequence joins TRBV5-4 and TRBJ2-3, with D possibly matching TRBD2 (6 bases). Germline CDR1 is SGHNT and CDR2 is YYREEE (reference sequence). Trimming removed 0 bases at V and 9 bases at J, with 11 bases between. The CDR3 runs 13 residues. The CDR3 DNA reads TGTGCCAGCAGCTTGGGCTCTCGGGAGACGCAGTATTTT. As protein: CASSLGSRETQYF. Full variable domain (remainder filled in from reference TRBV5-4 and TRBJ2-3): ETGVTQSPTHLIKTRGQQVTLRCSSQSGHNTVSWYQQALGQGPQFIFQYYREEENGRGNFPPRFSGLQFPNYSSELNVNALELDDSALYLCASSLGSRETQYFGPGTRLTVL.

This clone appeared a single time. The chain combines TRBV24-1 with TRBJ1-2; D is undetermined. Between the trimmed V and J ends, which lost 4 bases and 6 bases, there was a span of 20 bases. The CDR3 spans 16 residues. The V gene's germline CDR1 is KGHDR and CDR2 SFDVKD. The CDR3 DNA follows: TGTGCCACCAGTGAAGGCCGACTTCCTTCGAGGGATGGCTACACCTTC. It translates to CATSEGRLPSRDGYTF.

The rearrangement links TRBV7-9 to TRBJ1-2; 10 bases line up with TRBD1. Germline V lookup: CDR1 SEHNR, CDR2 FQNEAQ (reference sequence). V lost 5 bases, J lost 8 bases, and 14 bases stayed unmatched. The CDR3 has 16 amino acids. CDR3 nucleotide sequence: TGTGCCAGCAGCCCTATGGGGACAGGGGCTTCGGGGGGCTACACCTTC. It translates to CASSPMGTGASGGYTF.